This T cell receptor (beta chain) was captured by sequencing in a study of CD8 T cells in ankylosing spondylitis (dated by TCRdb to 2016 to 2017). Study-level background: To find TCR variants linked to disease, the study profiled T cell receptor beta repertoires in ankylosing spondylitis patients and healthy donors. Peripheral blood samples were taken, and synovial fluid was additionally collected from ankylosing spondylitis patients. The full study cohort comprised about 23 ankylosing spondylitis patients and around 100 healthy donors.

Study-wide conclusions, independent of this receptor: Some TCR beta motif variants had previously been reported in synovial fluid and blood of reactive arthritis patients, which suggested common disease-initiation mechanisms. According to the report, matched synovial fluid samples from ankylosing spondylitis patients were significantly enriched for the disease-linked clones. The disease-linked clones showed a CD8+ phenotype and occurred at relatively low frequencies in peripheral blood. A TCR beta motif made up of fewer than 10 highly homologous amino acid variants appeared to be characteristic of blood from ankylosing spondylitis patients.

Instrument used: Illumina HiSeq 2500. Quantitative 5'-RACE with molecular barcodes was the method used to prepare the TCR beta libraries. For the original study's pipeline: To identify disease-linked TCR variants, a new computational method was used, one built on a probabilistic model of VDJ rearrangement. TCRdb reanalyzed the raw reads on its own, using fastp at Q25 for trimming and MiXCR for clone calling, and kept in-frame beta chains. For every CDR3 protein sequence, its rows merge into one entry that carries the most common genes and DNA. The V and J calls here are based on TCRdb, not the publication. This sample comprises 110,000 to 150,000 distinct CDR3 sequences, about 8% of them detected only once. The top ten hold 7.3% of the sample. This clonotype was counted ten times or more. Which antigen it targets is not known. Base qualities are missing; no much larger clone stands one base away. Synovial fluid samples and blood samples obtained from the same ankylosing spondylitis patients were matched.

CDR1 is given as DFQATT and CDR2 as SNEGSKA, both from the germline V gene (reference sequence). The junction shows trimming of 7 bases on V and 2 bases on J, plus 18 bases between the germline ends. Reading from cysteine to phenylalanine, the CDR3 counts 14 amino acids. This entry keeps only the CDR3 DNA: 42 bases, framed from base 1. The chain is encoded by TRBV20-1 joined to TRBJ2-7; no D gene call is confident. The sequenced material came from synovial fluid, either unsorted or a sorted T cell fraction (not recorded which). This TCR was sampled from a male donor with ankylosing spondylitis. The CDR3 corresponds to CSVPDEAFTYEQYF. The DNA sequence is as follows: TGCAGTGTTCCGGACGAAGCCTTTACCTACGAGCAGTACTTC.